This is a list of T cell receptor beta chains from one sample in a study of shared T cell receptors in the human thymus. TCRdb's table, derived via immunoSEQ multiplex PCR, lists solely in-frame clones and lacks some. This table has more than 550,000 clones, 75% to 90% appearing once. The sample also formed part of further work on human thymus T cells.

The specimen sequenced was thymocytes. These receptors all come from a girl under two years old with a congenital heart defect. CDR3s leave out the opening cysteine and the closing phenylalanine or tryptophan. The order of the fields is V gene, CDR3 protein.

TRBV18,ASSPPGQRDTEAF
TRBV4-1,ASSHPGGQGTEAF
TRBV2,AGGGQWNTEAF
TRBV6-5,ASSFTSGGVYEQY
TRBV7-8,ASSLERGGEKNEKLF
TRBV9,ASSVGGSYEQY
TRBV6-1,ASGRRRKNYGYT
TRBV19,ASSNQILRPTGETTNEKLF
TRBV5-5,ASSLGEDNEQF
TRBV7-8,ASSPRDSFLRGNQPQH
TRBV5-1,ASSLADGENASYGYT
TRBV9,ASSVNRDFYNEQF
TRBV2,ASSGTGGVTLTEAF
TRBV6-6,ASHRDRTYYGYT
TRBV6-1,ASSEPVYGLAWETQY
TRBV28,ASSLFGFYGYT
TRBV29-1,SVAPLDRGNYGYT
TRBV9,ASSGGDRVGYEQY
TRBV7-6,ASSLRDRNTEAF
TRBV5-6,ASSPVRSSGNKETQY
TRBV6-1,ASSVDSQTLPEEQY
TRBV6-5,ASTAGMTNSPLH
TRBV30,AWSVRRRTYEQY
TRBV6-6,ASSYRSGYTIY
TRBV7-2,ASSARRTLHYGYT
TRBV2,ASSKTPGKTYGYT
TRBV5-1,ASSPGTSGGYQETQY
TRBV2,ASSTGPYGYT
TRBV7-2,ASRSRDTGELF
TRBV13,ASSSPRIRPRGT
TRBV5-4,ASSLSRGQRCTGELF
TRBV29-1,SVVTDSNQPQH
TRBV6-5,ASRDRDHEQY
TRBV10-3,AISESRGALDNQPQH
TRBV27,ASSLPTASYNEQF
TRBV29-1,SVGGLNEQF
TRBV7-8,ASSLATSQGNEKLF
TRBV11-2,ASSLTGADSEKLF
TRBV18,ASSPPTQGASYEQY
TRBV7-6,ASSLMVGGPAGELF
TRBV7-9,ASSSTGTYEQY
TRBV4-1,ASSQTPPEGRFYGYT
TRBV6-5,ASRGGGNGETQY
TRBV15,ATSRNRGSSPLH
TRBV11-2,ASSQGAGDTQ
TRBV4-1,ASSQGSQARNQPQH
TRBV7-9,ASSLPGQGPYGNNSPLH
TRBV29-1,SVVSRVNTEAF
TRBV29-1,SVSPGQGRETQY
TRBV29-1,SVVIREFYEQY
TRBV27,ASSFVFGGGYT